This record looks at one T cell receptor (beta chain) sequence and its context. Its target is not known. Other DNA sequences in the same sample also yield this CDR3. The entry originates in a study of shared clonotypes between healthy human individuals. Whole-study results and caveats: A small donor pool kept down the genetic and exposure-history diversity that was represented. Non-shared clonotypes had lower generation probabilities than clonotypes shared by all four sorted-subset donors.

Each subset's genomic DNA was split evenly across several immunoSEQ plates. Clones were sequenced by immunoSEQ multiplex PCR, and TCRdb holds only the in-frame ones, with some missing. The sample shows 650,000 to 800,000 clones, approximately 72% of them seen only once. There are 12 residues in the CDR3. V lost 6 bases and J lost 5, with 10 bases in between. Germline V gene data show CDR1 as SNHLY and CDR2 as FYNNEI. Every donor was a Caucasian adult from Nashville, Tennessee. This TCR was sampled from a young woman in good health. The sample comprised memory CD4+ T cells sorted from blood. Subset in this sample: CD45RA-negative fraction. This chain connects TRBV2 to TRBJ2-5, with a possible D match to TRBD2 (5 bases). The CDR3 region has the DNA TGTGCCAGCAGCGAGCGGCGGGAGACCCAGTACTTC. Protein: CASSERRETQYF.